Below are 18 T cell receptor beta chains sequenced from a single sample in a study of T cell responses to AZD1222 COVID-19 vaccine. Clones were sequenced by immunoSEQ multiplex PCR, and TCRdb holds only the in-frame ones, with some missing. The sample shows 160,000 or so clones, roughly 90% of them seen only once. This specimen consisted of peripheral blood, obtained on day 0 of AZD1222 vaccination. These receptors originate from an adult in good health.

This chain connects TRBV7-9 to TRBJ1-2; TRBD1 matches 8 bases. The CDR3 totals 15 residues. Germline V gene sequence: CDR1 SEHNR, CDR2 FQNEAQ (reference sequence). Germline trimming cut 3 bases from V and 7 bases from J; bases unmatched to any gene: 10. The CDR3 DNA reads TGTGCCAGCAGCTTGGACAGGGACCCTTATGGTGGCTACACCTTC. The encoded protein is CASSLDRDPYGGYTF. The complete variable domain, with remaining parts taken from reference TRBV7-9 and TRBJ1-2, reads DTGVSQNPRHKITKRGQNVTFRCDPISEHNRLYWYRQTLGQGPEFLTYFQNEAQLEKSRLLSDRFSAERPKGSFSTLEIQRTEQGDSAMYLCASSLDRDPYGGYTFGSGTRLTVV.

This chain uses TRBV7-2 with TRBJ1-5; a weak D match, TRBD1 (6 bases). The CDR3 is 15 amino acids. CDR1 is SGHTA, CDR2 FQGNSA, per germline. The ends were cut back, 3 bases at V and 6 bases at J, with 15 bases in the middle. The CDR3 region has the DNA TGTGCCAGCAGCTTGAGGGCCGGGGGCGGTCAGCCCCAGCATTTT. Its translation: CASSLRAGGGQPQHF. The full variable domain, in which reference TRBV7-2 and TRBJ1-5 provide the parts outside the CDR3, is GAGVSQSPSNKVTEKGKDVELRCDPISGHTALYWYRQSLGQGLEFLIYFQGNSAPDKSGLPSDRFSAERTGGSVSTLTIQRTQQEDSAVYLCASSLRAGGGQPQHFGDGTRLSIL.

This clone was picked up many times. The V gene is TRBV5-1, the J gene TRBJ2-1; TRBD1 might be the D (6 bases). CDR1 SGHRS and CDR2 YFSETQ come from the germline V gene. This CDR3 spans 14 amino acids. The V gene lost 2 bases and the J gene lost 7 bases, with 13 bases spanning the gap. The CDR3 is CASSFPFQGNEQFF. The CDR3 nucleotides read TGCGCCAGCAGCTTTCCCTTTCAGGGGAATGAGCAGTTCTTC.

The CDR3 sequence: CASTPLKGRQETQYF. The CDR3, as DNA: TGTGCCAGCACCCCCCTTAAGGGGAGGCAAGAGACCCAGTACTTC. This chain uses TRBV7-2 with TRBJ2-5, with TRBD2 as a possible D gene (6 bases). Germline values: CDR1 SGHTA, CDR2 FQGNSA. This CDR3 spans 15 amino acids. The germline V and J ends were trimmed by 7 bases and 2 bases, with 17 bases remaining between them.

The V gene is TRBV5-5, the J gene TRBJ1-4; a possible D gene is TRBD1 (6 bases). Germline V gives CDR1 SGHKS, CDR2 YYEKEE (reference sequence). The V gene lost 4 bases and the J gene lost 0 bases, with 10 bases spanning the gap. The CDR3 has 15 amino acids. The CDR3 DNA reads as TGTGCCAGCAGCCCTACAGGGCCAACTAATGAAAAACTGTTTTTT. Amino acid sequence: CASSPTGPTNEKLFF.

CDR3 coding DNA: TGCAGCGTCGGACAGGGGGGATTCGGGGATACGCAGTATTTT. Encoded protein: CSVGQGGFGDTQYF. The chain is built from TRBV29-1 and TRBJ2-3; TRBD1 matches at 10 bases. J gave up 6 bases and V 6 bases, and 9 bases lay outside the gene matches. The CDR3 is 14 residues long. The V gene's germline CDR1 is SQVTM and CDR2 ANQGSEA.

About this clone itself: A read error may account for a junction end that differs from germline. The chain links TRBV6-2 or TRBV6-3 to TRBJ2-1, with TRBD2 matching 13 bases. This CDR3 contains 14 residues. The germline V gene encodes CDR1 MNHEY and CDR2 SVGEGT. The DNA for the CDR3 is TGCGCCAGCAGCCCTACGGGACTAGCGGGGCCCCAGTTCTTC. This translates into CASSPTGLAGPQFF.

This clone was found a few times. The gene calls are TRBV28 and TRBJ1-5; no reliable D call. V was pared by 2 bases and J by 7 bases, with 9 bases between. Germline-derived CDR1 and CDR2 are MDHEN and SYDVKM. CDR3 length equals 13 residues. The CDR3 coding sequence is TGTGCCAGCAGTTTAGGGTGGAGCCAGCCCCAGCATTTT. Its protein is CASSLGWSQPQHF. Combining the CDR3 with reference TRBV28 and TRBJ1-5 gives the whole variable domain DVKVTQSSRYLVKRTGEKVFLECVQDMDHENMFWYRQDPGLGLRLIYFSYDVKMKEKGDIPEGYSVSREKKERFSLILESASTNQTSMYLCASSLGWSQPQHFGDGTRLSIL.

The chain uses TRBV7-8 and TRBJ1-4; D is perhaps TRBD1 (6 bases). The CDR3 sequence is 14 residues long. Germline CDR1 SGHVS, CDR2 FQNEAQ. Trimming left V 4 bases short and J 6 bases short, with 12 bases between. CDR3 DNA: TGTGCCAGCAGCTCGGACAGATGGGATGAAAAACTGTTTTTT. As protein: CASSSDRWDEKLFF.

This clone has just one count. This chain uses TRBV12-3 or TRBV12-4 with TRBJ1-1, with D perhaps matching TRBD1 (5 bases). Trimming cost V 4 bases and J 3 bases, with 9 bases left between them. CDR3 length equals 13 residues. The CDR3 nucleotides read TGTGCCAGCAGTTGGGGGGGGGACACTGAAGCTTTCTTT. This sequence encodes CASSWGGDTEAFF.

The chain recombines TRBV6-2 or TRBV6-3 with TRBJ2-7; D remains ambiguous. Germline CDR1 MNHEY, CDR2 SVGEGT. Trimming pared 1 base from V and 0 bases from J, leaving 13 bases between. CDR3 length: 16 amino acids. The CDR3 region is CASSYFGPELSYEQYF. DNA of the CDR3: TGTGCCAGCAGTTACTTTGGCCCGGAACTCTCCTACGAGCAGTACTTC.

In its sample, this clone was seen once. The chain is built from TRBV14 and TRBJ2-5, with D possibly called TRBD1 or TRBD2 (5 bases each). Germline CDR1 reads SGHDN; CDR2 reads FVKESK. Trimming stripped 1 base from V and 6 bases from J, with 15 bases between. This CDR3 spans 15 amino acids. CDR3 region: CASSQGSRGSQTQYF. DNA for the CDR3: TGTGCCAGCAGCCAAGGGTCGAGGGGCTCACAGACCCAGTACTTC.

V and J are TRBV10-3 and TRBJ2-5, with D perhaps being TRBD1 or TRBD2 (6 bases each). Germline values: CDR1 ENHRY, CDR2 SYGVKD. Trimming removed 6 bases from V and 1 base from J, with 15 bases in between. CDR3 length: 15 amino acids. The CDR3 protein is CAIRGVPGAQETQYF. CDR3 nucleotide sequence: TGTGCCATCAGGGGCGTACCGGGGGCCCAAGAGACCCAGTACTTC.

This chain links TRBV20-1 with TRBJ1-1, with D possibly matching TRBD1 (6 bases). Germline assignment: CDR1 DFQATT and CDR2 SNEGSKA (reference sequence). V lost 6 bases and J lost 6, with 11 bases in between. The CDR3 totals 11 residues. The chain's CDR3 is CSAQPGAEAFF. CDR3 bases: TGCAGTGCGCAGCCAGGGGCTGAAGCTTTCTTT.

This chain connects TRBV6-2 or TRBV6-3 to TRBJ2-5, with TRBD2 matching 7 bases. The ends lost 5 bases at V and 5 bases at J; junction bases unmatched: 8. CDR3 size: 14 residues. The V gene's germline CDR1 is MNHEY and CDR2 SVGEGT. The chain's CDR3 is CASSRGLGAETQYF. Written as DNA, the CDR3 is TGTGCCAGCAGTCGCGGACTAGGGGCCGAGACCCAGTACTTC.

The chain combines TRBV7-3 with TRBJ1-2, with 11 bases lining up with TRBD1. The CDR3 length is 16 residues. With V trimmed by 4 bases and J by 2 bases, 6 bases remained unmatched. Germline CDR1 reads SGHTA; CDR2 reads FQGTGA. This CDR3 reads CASSSSGTGGNYGYTF. The DNA of the CDR3 is TGTGCCAGCAGCTCCTCCGGGACAGGGGGAAACTATGGCTACACCTTC. Using reference TRBV7-3 and TRBJ1-2 for the parts outside the CDR3, the full variable domain is GAGVSQTPSNKVTEKGKYVELRCDPISGHTALYWYRQSLGQGPEFLIYFQGTGAADDSGLPNDRFFAVRPEGSVSTLKIQRTERGDSAVYLCASSSSGTGGNYGYTFGSGTRLTVV.

The V call is TRBV29-1, the J call TRBJ1-1; 7 bases fit TRBD1. V was pared by 6 bases and J by 4 bases, with 5 bases of the junction left unmatched. Per the germline V gene, CDR1 is SQVTM and CDR2 is ANQGSEA. There are 12 residues in the CDR3. The CDR3 region is CSVRKGATEAFF. CDR3 in DNA: TGCAGCGTCCGAAAGGGGGCCACTGAAGCTTTCTTT.

The chain joins TRBV28 to TRBJ2-1; tentative D call: TRBD2 (5 bases). CDR3 length equals 23 residues. Deletions cut 4 bases from V and 0 bases from J, with 34 bases between. CDR1 MDHEN and CDR2 SYDVKM come from the germline V gene. The CDR3 DNA reads as TGTGCCAGCAGTTCGAGCGTCTGGTTTTTGTTGGGCGAGCGGTCACGCTCCTACAATGAGCAGTTCTTC. Encoded protein: CASSSSVWFLLGERSRSYNEQFF. The full variable domain, its missing parts supplied by reference TRBV28 and TRBJ2-1, is DVKVTQSSRYLVKRTGEKVFLECVQDMDHENMFWYRQDPGLGLRLIYFSYDVKMKEKGDIPEGYSVSREKKERFSLILESASTNQTSMYLCASSSSVWFLLGERSRSYNEQFFGPGTRLTVL.